The rows below give T cell receptor beta chains drawn from one sample of a study of lymphopenia after photon versus proton radiotherapy. Sequencing used immunoSEQ multiplex PCR; TCRdb keeps in-frame clones, though not all of them. The sample consists of 70,000 or so clones, approximately 90% of them appearing once. Sequenced here: peripheral blood, sampled from a patient treated with photon-based radiotherapy. The source of these receptors is a woman aged 35 to 49 with cholangiocarcinoma. Both conserved end residues are part of each CDR3. Fields, in order: V gene, clone size, J gene, D gene, CDR3 protein, CDR3 DNA. D genes are given only for firm matches. Some rows mark clone size as missing; the rest say once, few, many or name a class of expanded clone.

TRBV7-2	once	TRBJ1-3	-	CASSLGGQGNTIYF	TGTGCCAGCAGCTTAGGGGGGCAAGGAAACACCATATATTTT
TRBV11-1	once	TRBJ2-5	-	CASSLEETQYF	TGTGCCAGCAGCTTAGAAGAGACCCAGTACTTC
TRBV10-1	-	TRBJ2-1	-	CASSFTGNNEQFF	TGCGCCAGCAGTTTCACCGGGAACAATGAGCAGTTCTTC
TRBV19	-	TRBJ1-6	-	CATGGIVGSPLHF	TGTGCCACAGGTGGAATCGTAGGGTCACCCCTCCACTTT
TRBV12-5	-	TRBJ1-6	-	CASGLVQAPKSPLHF	TGTGCTAGTGGTTTGGTACAGGCGCCAAAATCACCCCTCCACTTT
TRBV27	-	TRBJ2-7	-	CASSLRRGPSYEQYF	TGTGCCAGCAGTTTGAGGAGGGGACCGTCCTACGAGCAGTACTTC
TRBV30	-	TRBJ2-7	-	CAWSPAGRIHEQYF	TGTGCCTGGAGTCCGGCAGGTCGTATCCACGAGCAGTACTTC
TRBV27	-	TRBJ2-1	TRBD2	CASSQGLAGPGEQFF	TGTGCCAGCAGTCAGGGACTAGCGGGGCCAGGGGAGCAGTTCTTC
TRBV6-5	-	TRBJ1-6	-	CASSYGPREGSPLHF	TGTGCCAGCAGTTACGGACCACGGGAGGGTTCACCCCTCCACTTT
TRBV10-2	-	TRBJ2-7	TRBD1	CASIDPGQGNSYEQYF	TGCGCCAGCATCGACCCGGGACAGGGGAATTCCTACGAGCAGTACTTC
TRBV5-1	-	TRBJ2-3	TRBD1	CASRLTGSGGDTQYF	TGCGCCAGCAGACTGACAGGGTCTGGGGGAGATACGCAGTATTTT
TRBV30	-	TRBJ1-3	TRBD1	CAWTGGGTVSGNTIYF	TGTGCCTGGACCGGTGGAGGGACAGTCTCTGGAAACACCATATATTTT
TRBV6-6	-	TRBJ2-7	-	CASSYRGWGFSDEQYF	TGTGCCAGCAGTTACAGGGGGTGGGGTTTCTCTGACGAGCAGTACTTC
TRBV30	-	TRBJ2-6	-	CAWATSGAGANVLTF	TGTGCCTGGGCTACCTCAGGGGCTGGGGCCAACGTCCTGACTTTC
TRBV2	once	TRBJ2-2	-	CASSVGGANTGELFF	TGTGCCAGCAGTGTAGGGGGAGCGAACACCGGGGAGCTGTTTTTT
TRBV27	-	TRBJ2-7	-	CASQGPTSNEQYF	TGTGCCAGCCAGGGGCCGACCTCAAACGAGCAGTACTTC
TRBV7-3	-	TRBJ2-3	-	CASSFGRTDTQYF	TGTGCCAGCAGCTTCGGACGCACAGATACGCAGTATTTT
TRBV30	-	TRBJ2-7	-	CAGTRTPYEQYF	TGTGCCGGGACACGGACCCCCTACGAGCAGTACTTC
TRBV25-1	-	TRBJ1-2	-	CASRGLQSPGGGYTF	TGTGCCAGCAGGGGACTCCAGAGTCCAGGAGGAGGCTACACCTTC
TRBV11-2	few	TRBJ2-1	-	CASSLGRAGPSSYNEQFF	TGTGCCAGCAGCTTAGGTCGTGCAGGTCCTAGCTCCTACAATGAGCAGTTCTTC
TRBV19	-	TRBJ2-2	-	CASSSEAGHTGELFF	TGTGCCAGTAGCTCTGAGGCAGGACACACCGGGGAGCTGTTTTTT
TRBV5-1	once	TRBJ2-3	-	CASQGLGGTDTQYF	TGCGCCAGCCAGGGATTAGGGGGCACAGATACGCAGTATTTT
TRBV5-4	-	TRBJ2-2	-	CASSLAQTNTGELFF	TGTGCCAGCAGCTTGGCCCAGACAAACACCGGGGAGCTGTTTTTT
TRBV5-1	once	TRBJ2-2	-	CASSLEASNTGELFF	TGCGCCAGCAGCTTGGAGGCCTCGAACACCGGGGAGCTGTTTTTT
TRBV19	-	TRBJ2-1	-	CASRGSGSSYNEQFF	TGTGCCAGTAGGGGATCGGGAAGCTCCTACAATGAGCAGTTCTTC
TRBV5-4	-	TRBJ2-1	-	CASSSPGPGGNEQFF	TGTGCCAGCAGCTCCCCCGGCCCCGGAGGCAATGAGCAGTTCTTC
TRBV4-3	once	TRBJ2-1	TRBD2	CASSPRGSSGTDEQFF	TGCGCCAGCAGCCCCCGCGGGTCTAGCGGGACCGATGAGCAGTTCTTC
TRBV5-6	-	TRBJ1-4	-	CASSRGSTNEKLFF	TGTGCCAGCAGCCGGGGGTCAACTAATGAAAAACTGTTTTTT
TRBV30	-	TRBJ2-2	-	CAWSIETANTGELFF	TGTGCCTGGAGTATAGAGACGGCGAACACCGGGGAGCTGTTTTTT
TRBV5-4	once	TRBJ1-4	TRBD1	CASSTGQGDEKLFF	TGTGCCAGCAGCACCGGACAGGGGGATGAAAAACTGTTTTTT
TRBV5-4	-	TRBJ2-2	TRBD2	CASSPGLAGRAGELFF	TGTGCCAGCAGCCCGGGACTAGCGGGGAGAGCCGGGGAGCTGTTTTTT
TRBV7-2	few	TRBJ1-1	-	CASSLDGRGLAGAFF	TGTGCCAGCAGCTTAGATGGGCGTGGGCTGGCGGGTGCTTTCTTT
TRBV7-2	-	TRBJ2-2	-	CASSFTGKSGELFF	TGTGCCAGCAGCTTCACAGGGAAATCCGGGGAGCTGTTTTTT
TRBV19	-	TRBJ1-6	-	CASSSDGGGGSPLHF	TGTGCCAGTAGTTCAGACGGGGGAGGGGGATCACCCCTCCACTTT
TRBV7-3	-	TRBJ2-1	TRBD2	CASSLGGSKDEQFF	TGTGCCAGCAGCTTGGGAGGGAGTAAGGATGAGCAGTTCTTC
TRBV29-1	-	TRBJ1-1	-	CSVRDTEAFF	TGCAGCGTTCGTGATACTGAAGCTTTCTTT
TRBV7-3	-	TRBJ1-1	TRBD1	CASSLKQGLNTEAFF	TGTGCCAGCAGCTTAAAACAGGGGCTGAACACTGAAGCTTTCTTT
TRBV27	-	TRBJ1-6	-	CASSNRVQTSYNSPLHF	TGTGCCAGCAGCAACCGGGTCCAAACCTCCTATAATTCACCCCTCCACTTT
TRBV11-2	-	TRBJ1-1	-	CASSLPWEGTEAFF	TGTGCCAGCAGCTTACCCTGGGAGGGGACTGAAGCTTTCTTT
TRBV7-6	once	TRBJ2-5	-	CASSLLARETQYF	TGTGCCAGCAGCTTACTAGCCCGGGAGACCCAGTACTTC
TRBV28	-	TRBJ2-1	-	CASSLGGLHRLNEQFF	TGTGCCAGCAGTTTAGGGGGACTCCATCGCCTCAATGAGCAGTTCTTC
TRBV18	-	TRBJ2-3	-	CASSPPTGATDTQYF	TGTGCCAGCTCACCACCTACTGGGGCCACAGATACGCAGTATTTT
TRBV28	-	TRBJ2-7	-	CASSTPEGSLSKQYF	TGTGCCAGCAGTACCCCGGAAGGGAGCCTTTCTAAGCAGTACTTC
TRBV9	-	TRBJ1-3	-	CASSRFGGISGNTIYF	TGTGCCAGCAGCCGATTCGGGGGGATCTCTGGAAACACCATATATTTT
TRBV25-1	-	TRBJ1-2	-	CASSEGQPVESIRGYTF	TGTGCCAGCAGTGAAGGGCAGCCGGTGGAATCGATTCGGGGCTACACCTTC